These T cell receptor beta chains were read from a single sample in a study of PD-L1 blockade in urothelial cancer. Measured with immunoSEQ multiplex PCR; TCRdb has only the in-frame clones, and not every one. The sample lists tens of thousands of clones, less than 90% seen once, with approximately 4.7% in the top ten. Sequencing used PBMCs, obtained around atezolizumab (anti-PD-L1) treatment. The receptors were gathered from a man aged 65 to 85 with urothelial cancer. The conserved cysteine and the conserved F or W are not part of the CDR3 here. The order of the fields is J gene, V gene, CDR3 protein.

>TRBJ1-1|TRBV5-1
ASSRGQGGMNTEAF
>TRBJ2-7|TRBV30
AWTKGGEQY
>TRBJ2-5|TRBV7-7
ASSLERQGQETQY
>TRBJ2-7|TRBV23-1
ASSQLYSEQY
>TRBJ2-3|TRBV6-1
ASSEERNTDTQY
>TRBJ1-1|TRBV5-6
ASSVIGNEAF
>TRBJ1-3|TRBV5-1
ASSQTGGNTIY
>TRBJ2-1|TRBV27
ASSGLAGYNEQF
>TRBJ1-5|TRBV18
ASSPGQGSSQPQH
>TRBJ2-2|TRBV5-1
ASSLVHTGNPGELF
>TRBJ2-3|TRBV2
ASSDGSGVSTDTQY
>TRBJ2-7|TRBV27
ASSLFGTAPYEQY
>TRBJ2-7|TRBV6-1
ASGTSLHYEQY
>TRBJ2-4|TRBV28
ASSFLPGQGRN
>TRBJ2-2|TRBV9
ASSVEGQVITGELF
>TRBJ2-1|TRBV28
ASSPSGGQYNEQF
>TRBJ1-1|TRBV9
ASSVEDRGLNTEAF
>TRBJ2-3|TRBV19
ASSILGRQGKDTQY
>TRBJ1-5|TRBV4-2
ASSRDRVDNQPQH
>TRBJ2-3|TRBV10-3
AIERESRDTQY
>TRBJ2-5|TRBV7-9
ASSTPFDSPEETQY
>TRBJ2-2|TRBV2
ASSEAGLALGGELF
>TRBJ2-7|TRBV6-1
ATPSGTSGYEQY
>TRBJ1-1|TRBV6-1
ASSSQRTGRTEAF
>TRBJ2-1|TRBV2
ASRSGGQAYNEQF
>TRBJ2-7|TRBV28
ASRAGTLPYEQY
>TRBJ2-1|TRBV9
ASSVLAGGLNEQF
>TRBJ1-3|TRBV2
ASRVGTDLGNTIY
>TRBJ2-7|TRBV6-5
ASSYTGTGVAEQY
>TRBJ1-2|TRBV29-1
SVGTQANYGYT
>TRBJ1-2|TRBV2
ASSEIGRNYGYT
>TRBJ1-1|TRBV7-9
ASSLVAGVNTEAF
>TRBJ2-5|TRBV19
ASSMGGGWGTETQY
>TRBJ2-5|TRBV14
ASSPKQGRVGETQY
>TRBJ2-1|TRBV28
ASSLAGGFADEQF
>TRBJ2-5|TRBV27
ASSLFTHAGVQETQY
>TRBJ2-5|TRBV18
ASSPVFRMGAETQY
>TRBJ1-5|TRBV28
ASTGSNQPQH
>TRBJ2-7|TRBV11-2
ASSRQGLSYEQY
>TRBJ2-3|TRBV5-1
ASSWDSSTDTQY
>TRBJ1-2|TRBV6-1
ASSVGRQGFYGYT
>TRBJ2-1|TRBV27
ASSLKLGPPLERF
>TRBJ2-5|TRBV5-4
ASIAEGGGVY
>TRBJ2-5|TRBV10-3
AISELLPSGSGSQETQY
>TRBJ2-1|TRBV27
ASSRGTGGNEQF
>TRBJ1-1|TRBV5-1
ASSHGAETEAF
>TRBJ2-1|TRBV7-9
ASSPHLTGRMF
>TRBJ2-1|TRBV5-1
ASSVSGTSAGNEAEQF
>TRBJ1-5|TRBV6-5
ASRQTGFGNQPQH
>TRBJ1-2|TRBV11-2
ASSLLSGTGGREGYGYT
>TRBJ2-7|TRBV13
ASSLRGGVSYEQY
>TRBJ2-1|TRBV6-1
ASSVGTSGASSYNEQF
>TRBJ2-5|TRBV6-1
ASRQGQETQY
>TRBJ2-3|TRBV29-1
SVGVLAFTDTQY
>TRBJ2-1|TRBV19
ASRASGNYNEQF
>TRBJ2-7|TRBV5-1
ASSRITGTDYEQY
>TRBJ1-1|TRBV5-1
ASSLGRDRLNTEAF